One and the same sample provided the 14 T cell receptor beta chains below, sequenced in a study of cytomegalovirus exposure and HLA in healthy donors. A multiplex PCR was run with 60 Vbeta primers and 13 Jbeta primers. Generated by immunoSEQ multiplex PCR, the TCRdb table keeps only in-frame clones and is missing some. This table holds about 160,000 clones, 70% to 80% found once. The sequenced material came from PBMCs. These receptors originate from a man in his forties in good health and CMV-seronegative.

The CDR3, as DNA: TGTGCCAGCAGCTTAGATCTAGGGGGGGCGCGGGACGAGCAGTACTTC. Translating it yields CASSLDLGGARDEQYF. The chain has TRBV11-2 and TRBJ2-7; possibly TRBD2 for D (7 bases). Germline CDR1 and CDR2: SGHAT and FQNNGV. This CDR3 is built from 16 residues. Between the trimmed V and J ends, which lost 0 bases and 5 bases, there was a span of 17 bases.

This clone was observed a single time. The CDR3: CASVPTGLNIQYF. CDR3 DNA sequence: TGTGCCAGCGTACCGACAGGGCTGAACATTCAGTACTTC. The genes are TRBV6-6 and TRBJ2-4; 7 positions agree with TRBD1. Unmatched junction bases numbered 8, after V lost 8 bases and J lost 7 bases. The CDR3 is 13 amino acids. CDR1 and CDR2 (germline): MNHNY, SVGAGI (reference sequence).

This chain connects TRBV4-2 to TRBJ2-3; no definite D call. The CDR3 has 13 amino acids. The germline V gene has CDR1 LGHNA and CDR2 YNFKEQ. Trimming pared 0 bases from V and 5 bases from J, leaving 6 bases between. This chain's CDR3 is CASSQDSVDTQYF. CDR3 in DNA: TGTGCCAGCAGCCAAGACAGCGTAGATACGCAGTATTTT.

The rearrangement joins TRBV6-4 to TRBJ1-5; possibly TRBD1 for D (5 bases). V was pared by 6 bases and J by 4 bases, with 22 bases between. Germline loops: CDR1 MRHNA, CDR2 SNTAGT. This CDR3 has 17 amino acids. The CDR3, as DNA: TGTGCCAGCAGGCGCAGGGAACACCGAAAAATAAATCAGCCCCAGCATTTT. Its translation is CASRRREHRKINQPQHF.

This rearrangement joins TRBV2 to TRBJ2-5, with a weak D call TRBD1 (6 bases). Germline CDR1 and CDR2: SNHLY and FYNNEI. With 8 bases removed from V and 7 bases from J, the gap between germline ends came to 11 bases. This CDR3 is 11 amino acids long. CDR3 nucleotide sequence: TGTGCCAGCCCGGGACATGGGACCCAGTACTTC. This codes for CASPGHGTQYF.

The table lists this clone with a few counts. DNA of the CDR3: TGTGCCAGCAGGCATAGCGGGACGGAGACCCAGTACTTC. As protein: CASRHSGTETQYF. The chain is built from TRBV27 and TRBJ2-5, with 8 bases identical to TRBD2. Germline CDR1 MNHEY, CDR2 SMNVEV (reference sequence). Trimming took 6 bases from V and 5 from J; bases not matched to a gene: 5. The CDR3 is 13 residues long.

This clone was picked up a small number of times. The chain employs TRBV6-6 and TRBJ2-7; D is ambiguous. The CDR3 has 10 residues. V was pared by 4 bases and J by 5 bases, with 3 bases between. CDR1 is MNHNY and CDR2 is SVGAGI in the germline V gene (reference sequence). The CDR3 here is CASSSHEQYF. The CDR3 nucleotides read TGTGCCAGCAGTTCTCACGAGCAGTACTTC.

The chain has TRBV28 and TRBJ1-1; D not resolved. This CDR3 is 11 amino acids long. Deletions cut 3 bases from V and 8 bases from J, with 7 bases between. Per the germline V gene, CDR1 is MDHEN and CDR2 is SYDVKM. The CDR3 spells CASSFPKEAFF. The CDR3 DNA follows: TGTGCCAGCAGTTTCCCCAAAGAAGCTTTCTTT.

The chain links TRBV4-2 to TRBJ1-6; TRBD1 is a possible D gene (5 bases). Per germline, CDR1 LGHNA and CDR2 YNFKEQ. Trimming shortened V by 0 bases and J by 10 bases, and 7 bases separated the two germline ends. The CDR3 contains 13 residues. CDR3 protein: CASSQDRGSPLHF. CDR3 nucleotides: TGTGCCAGCAGCCAAGATAGGGGCTCACCCCTCCACTTT.

A single count supports this clone. The chain combines TRBV19 with TRBJ2-3, with D perhaps matching TRBD1 (6 bases). Between the trimmed V and J ends, which lost 6 bases and 6 bases, there was a span of 19 bases. The CDR3 totals 15 residues. Per the germline V gene, CDR1 is LNHDA and CDR2 is SQIVND (reference sequence). The DNA for the CDR3 is TGTGCCAGTAGCCCCGGACAGATTACACAGGATACGCAGTATTTT. Translating it yields CASSPGQITQDTQYF.

The V and J genes are TRBV19 and TRBJ1-3; D remains ambiguous. V lost 6 bases and J 0 bases, leaving 12 bases between the germline ends. Germline V gene sequence: CDR1 LNHDA, CDR2 SQIVND (reference sequence). The CDR3 spans 15 residues. CDR3 sequence (DNA): TGTGCCAGTAGACTTGACTTTGGCTCTGGAAACACCATATATTTT. This gives the protein CASRLDFGSGNTIYF.

The chain is built from TRBV6-5 and TRBJ2-2; perhaps TRBD1 as D (6 bases). The CDR3 runs 14 residues. Germline CDR1 is MNHEY and CDR2 is SVGAGI. V was cut by 7 bases and J by 0 bases, with 9 bases left in between. CDR3 protein: CASTGVANTGELFF. The CDR3 DNA is TGTGCCAGCACAGGGGTAGCGAACACCGGGGAGCTGTTTTTT.

The CDR3: CASSRRTGYGGAFF. DNA of the CDR3: TGTGCCAGCAGCCGAAGGACAGGGTATGGTGGAGCTTTCTTT. The chain combines TRBV14 with TRBJ1-1; 8 nucleotides match TRBD1. The germline V gene has CDR1 SGHDN and CDR2 FVKESK. Trimming cost V 4 bases and J 10 bases; bases outside gene matches: 11. The CDR3 loop spans 14 amino acids. Full variable domain (missing parts from reference TRBV14 and TRBJ1-1): EAGVTQFPSHSVIEKGQTVTLRCDPISGHDNLYWYRRVMGKEIKFLLHFVKESKQDESGMPNNRFLAERTGGTYSTLKVQPAELEDSGVYFCASSRRTGYGGAFFGQGTRLTVV.

This rearrangement joins TRBV14 to TRBJ1-4, with D possibly being TRBD1 (5 bases). The CDR3 is made up of 14 amino acids. The germline gives CDR1 SGHDN, CDR2 FVKESK. Trimming removed 4 bases at V and 3 bases at J, with 9 bases between. The CDR3 DNA follows: TGTGCCAGCAGCCGGGGACTGCCTAATGAAAAACTGTTTTTT. Its protein product is CASSRGLPNEKLFF.